The sequence of this T cell receptor (beta chain) was determined in a study of blood T cell repertoires in COVID-19. Across the study: In each case, the material was cDNA or gDNA derived from T cells, B-cell-depleted T cells, or PBMCs.

This CDR3 region has 12 residues. V dropped 8 bases and J dropped 3 bases, with 10 bases sitting between them. CDR1 and CDR2 from the germline V gene are SNHLY and FYNNEI. Original analysis: Nucleated cell number was recorded as an estimate derived from reference gene primer amplification. Produced via immunoSEQ multiplex PCR; TCRdb's table is partial and in-frame only. V and J calls and clone size are given by that table; D and trimming were obtained from the DNA. The sample records 100,000 to 120,000 clones, roughly 79% being singletons. The source is an elderly woman with active or convalescent COVID-19. The rearrangement uses TRBV2 and TRBJ1-2, with D unclear. Source material: peripheral blood. CDR3 sequence (DNA): TGTGCCAGCCTCACGAGATACTATGGCTACACCTTC. Translation gives CASLTRYYGYTF.